The 5 T cell receptor beta chains reported below all come from one sample, sequenced in a study of T cell clonotyping in hematopoietic cell transplantation. Data came from immunoSEQ multiplex PCR; TCRdb stores just in-frame clones and leaves some out. The sample includes tens of thousands of clones, around 94% of them seen just once. Material for sequencing was peripheral blood mononuclear cells. The source of these receptors is a woman in her forties or fifties in good health. Some clones in this sample may be carry-over from other donors' samples.

The rearrangement uses TRBV11-2 and TRBJ2-2, with a weak D call TRBD1 (6 bases). V lost 3 bases, J lost 0 bases, and 8 bases lay in between. The CDR3 runs to 15 residues. CDR1 is SGHAT, CDR2 FQNNGV, per germline. In nucleotides, the CDR3 is TGTGCCAGCAGCTTCAGGGGATCGAACACCGGGGAGCTGTTTTTT. It specifies CASSFRGSNTGELFF.

The CDR3 here is CASSQGYPGQSTDTQYF. The CDR3, as DNA: TGTGCCAGCAGCCAAGGATATCCAGGACAGAGCACAGATACGCAGTATTTT. The chain is built from TRBV14 and TRBJ2-3, with D perhaps TRBD1 (6 bases). CDR3 length: 17 amino acids. Germline CDR1 SGHDN, CDR2 FVKESK. With 1 base removed from V and 0 bases from J, the gap between germline ends came to 14 bases.

The J gene is TRBJ2-7, the V gene TRBV19, with TRBD1 identical over 8 bases. The CDR3 spans 15 residues. V was pared by 3 bases and J by 6 bases, with 10 bases of the junction left unmatched. Germline CDR1 and CDR2: LNHDA and SQIVND (reference sequence). The CDR3 DNA reads TGTGCCAGTAGTATGACACAGGACAGGGACTTCGAGCAGTACTTC. Translating it yields CASSMTQDRDFEQYF.

This clone has only a few counts. CDR3 nucleotide sequence: TGTGCCAGCAGCTTAGAAAGGTGGGACACCCACACTGAAGCTTTCTTT. This sequence encodes CASSLERWDTHTEAFF. The chain carries TRBV11-3 and TRBJ1-1; tentatively, D is TRBD1 (6 bases). Germline V lookup: CDR1 SGHNT, CDR2 YENEEA. The CDR3 totals 16 residues. Trimming removed 0 bases at V and 3 bases at J, with 14 bases between. Complete variable domain (other parts from reference TRBV11-3 and TRBJ1-1): EAGVVQSPRYKIIEKKQPVAFWCNPISGHNTLYWYLQNLGQGPELLIRYENEEAVDDSQLPKDRFSAERLKGVDSTLKIQPAELGDSAVYLCASSLERWDTHTEAFFGQGTRLTVV.

CDR3 coding DNA: TGCGCCAGCAGCTCCGGACTAGCGGGGACAGATACGCAGTATTTT. Its translation is CASSSGLAGTDTQYF. This sequence joins TRBV5-1 and TRBJ2-3, with 12 bases matching TRBD2. V dropped 3 bases and J dropped 3; count of bases not matched to a gene: 2. Germline CDR1 SGHRS, CDR2 YFSETQ. This CDR3 is built from 15 residues.